The rows below give T cell receptor beta chains drawn from one sample of a study of shared clonotypes between healthy human individuals. Method: immunoSEQ multiplex PCR; TCRdb's copy keeps in-frame clones and lacks some. The profile shows over a million clones, more than 95% of them singletons. What was sequenced was naive CD4+ T cells sorted from blood. Receptors were obtained from a man aged 30 to 45 in good health. Both conserved end residues are part of each CDR3. D genes are given only for firm matches. The size entry is marked missing in some rows and otherwise reads once, few, many or a size class.

>.|14|TRBV11-2|TRBJ2-7|.
TGTGCCAGCAGTGGCGGGGCGACAGGGTACGAGCAGTACTTC
CASSGGATGYEQYF
>.|14|TRBV18|TRBJ2-7|.
TGTGCCAGCTCACCAGAGTCCGGGGGCGGTGAGCAGTACTTC
CASSPESGGGEQYF
>.|14|TRBV21-1|TRBJ2-1|.
TGTGCCAGCAGCACGATAAGCGGGGTAAATGAGCAGTTCTTC
CASSTISGVNEQFF
>.|16|TRBV11-2|TRBJ2-7|.
TGTGCCAGCAGCCCCCTGTCTGGCGGGACTTCCTACGAGCAGTACTTC
CASSPLSGGTSYEQYF
>once|15|TRBV10-2|TRBJ2-1|TRBD2
TGCGCCAGCTTCTCTAGCGGATGGTCCTACAATGAGCAGTTCTTC
CASFSSGWSYNEQFF
>.|14|TRBV28|TRBJ1-1|.
TGTGCCAGCAGTTTAGGGGGTATTGGCACTGAAGCTTTCTTT
CASSLGGIGTEAFF
>.|13|TRBV6-5|TRBJ1-2|.
TGTGCCAGCAGGAACCCGGGTAACTATGGCTACACCTTC
CASRNPGNYGYTF
>.|14|TRBV6-1|TRBJ2-7|TRBD1
TGTGCCAGCAGTGAACCGGGACAGTCCTACGAGCAGTACTTC
CASSEPGQSYEQYF
>.|14|TRBV28|TRBJ1-5|.
TGTGCCAGCAGTTCGGACCAGGAAGGGGAGCCCCAGCATTTT
CASSSDQEGEPQHF
>.|15|TRBV28|TRBJ1-1|.
TGTGCCAGCAGTTTACCGGGTCCGGGGAACACTGAAGCTTTCTTT
CASSLPGPGNTEAFF
>.|13|TRBV29-1|TRBJ2-3|.
TGCAGCGTTGAACCCCAATCCTCAGATACGCAGTATTTT
CSVEPQSSDTQYF
>.|14|TRBV6-1|TRBJ2-5|.
TGTGCCAGCAGTGAAGTCGGTAAATGGTGGACCCAGTACTTC
CASSEVGKWWTQYF
>.|15|TRBV5-5|TRBJ1-5|.
TGTGCCAGCAGCTTGGACCCGGGTAACAATCAGCCCCAGCATTTT
CASSLDPGNNQPQHF
>once|18|TRBV5-4|TRBJ2-3|.
TGTGCCAGCGGCTCCCCGACAGTACTGTACTCTTCCGGCGATACGCAGTATTTT
CASGSPTVLYSSGDTQYF
>.|14|TRBV5-6|TRBJ1-4|TRBD1
TGTGCCAGCCCGTCAGTACAGGGGTATGAAAAACTGTTTTTT
CASPSVQGYEKLFF
>.|11|TRBV2|TRBJ2-3|.
TGTGCCAGCGGCAGCTGGGATACGCAGTATTTT
CASGSWDTQYF
>.|18|TRBV15|TRBJ2-1|TRBD2
TGTGCCACCAGCAGAGAGGGCGTAGCGGGAGGAACCTACAATGAGCAGTTCTTC
CATSREGVAGGTYNEQFF
>.|17|TRBV9|TRBJ2-3|.
TGTGCCAGCAGCGTCCCAAAATCTTGGGACAACACAGATACGCAGTATTTT
CASSVPKSWDNTDTQYF
>.|16|TRBV5-5|TRBJ2-1|.
TGTGCCAGCAGCTTGGCTGTCAGCTTCTACGACAATGAGCAGTTCTTC
CASSLAVSFYDNEQFF
>once|13|TRBV18|TRBJ1-4|.
TGTGCCAGCTCACCACTGATGGATGAAAAACTGTTTTTT
CASSPLMDEKLFF
>.|13|TRBV19|TRBJ2-5|TRBD2
TGTGCCAGTAGTATGCGGGAGGGTCAGACCCAGTACTTC
CASSMREGQTQYF
>.|13|TRBV10-1|TRBJ1-4|.
TGCGCCAGCAGTGAGTCTCTCCAGGGGAAACTGTTTTTT
CASSESLQGKLFF
>once|15|TRBV7-2|TRBJ1-1|.
TGTGCCAGCAGTTGGGATTCGAACATGAACACTGAAGCTTTCTTT
CASSWDSNMNTEAFF
>.|15|TRBV5-1|TRBJ1-1|TRBD1
TGCGCCAGCAGTACCGAGGGGGACAGGGACACTGAAGCTTTCTTT
CASSTEGDRDTEAFF
>.|14|TRBV9|TRBJ2-1|.
TGTGCCAGCAGCGTAGGTGGGACCTACAATGAGCAGTTCTTC
CASSVGGTYNEQFF
>.|16|TRBV7-6|TRBJ2-7|.
TGTGCCAGCAGCTACCACACCCCCGAGACTAGTAGCGAGCAGTACTTC
CASSYHTPETSSEQYF
>once|21|TRBV7-2|TRBJ2-2|TRBD1
TGTGCCAGCAGCTTAGCTATCCGGGACAGCTCCACGGCGGGCCCCACCGGGGAGCTGTTTTTT
CASSLAIRDSSTAGPTGELFF
>once|14|TRBV19|TRBJ2-7|.
TGTGCCAGTAGTATGCGAGCGGGACACCACGAGCAGTACTTC
CASSMRAGHHEQYF
>.|19|TRBV18|TRBJ2-6|.
TGTGCCAGCTCACCACTTAGGCAGGGGCGATTAACTGGGGCCAACGTCCTGACTTTC
CASSPLRQGRLTGANVLTF
>.|17|TRBV4-3|TRBJ2-2|.
TGCGCCAGCAGCCAAGGTTTTCGGCGGGATAGTGGTGGGGAGCTGTTTTTT
CASSQGFRRDSGGELFF
>.|13|TRBV19|TRBJ2-1|.
TGTGCCAGTAGTCTGTTCCGGTTTGGTGAGCAGTTCTTC
CASSLFRFGEQFF
>.|15|TRBV18|TRBJ2-2|.
TGTGCCAGCTCACCACCATCCAAGAACACCGGGGAGCTGTTTTTT
CASSPPSKNTGELFF
>.|16|TRBV9|TRBJ2-7|TRBD1
TGTGCCAGCAGCGTGGTAGACCGACAGGGTTTTGGCGAGCAGTACTTC
CASSVVDRQGFGEQYF
>.|13|TRBV5-1|TRBJ1-1|.
TGCGCCAGCAGCTTGGTTTCCTTCACTGAAGCTTTCTTT
CASSLVSFTEAFF
>.|17|TRBV5-6|TRBJ2-5|.
TGTGCCAGCAGCCCAAAAGGGGGGGGCTCATACCAAGCGACCCAGTACTTC
CASSPKGGGSYQATQYF
>.|16|TRBV10-3|TRBJ2-6|TRBD2
TGTGCCATCACCCCGGGAGGGGGGGCTGGGGCCAACGTCCTGACTTTC
CAITPGGGAGANVLTF
>.|15|TRBV4-1|TRBJ1-4|TRBD1
TGCGCCAGCAGCCAAGGGGGACAGGGGTTTGAAAAACTGTTTTTT
CASSQGGQGFEKLFF
>.|14|TRBV7-2|TRBJ2-5|.
TGTGCCAGCAGCTTAGTAGCCGGGAGAGAGACCCAGTACTTC
CASSLVAGRETQYF
>.|13|TRBV7-9|TRBJ1-1|.
TGTGCCAGCAGCCGCAGTACTGGCACTGAAGCTTTCTTT
CASSRSTGTEAFF
>.|14|TRBV9|TRBJ2-7|.
TGTGCCAGCAGCGTACTCAGCGACTCCTACGAGCAGTACTTC
CASSVLSDSYEQYF
>.|14|TRBV10-2|TRBJ2-3|TRBD2
TGCGCCAGCAGGAGTAGCGGGGGGTGGGATACGCAGTATTTT
CASRSSGGWDTQYF
>.|12|TRBV5-5|TRBJ2-5|.
TGTGCCAGCCATCGGGATCAAGAGACCCAGTACTTC
CASHRDQETQYF
>.|14|TRBV19|TRBJ2-6|.
TGTGCCAGTATGAGGAACTCTGGGGCCAACGTCCTGACTTTC
CASMRNSGANVLTF
>.|16|TRBV28|TRBJ2-1|.
TGTGCCAGCAAAATCGTTCGGCAGAGCTCCTACAATGAGCAGTTCTTC
CASKIVRQSSYNEQFF
>once|13|TRBV29-1|TRBJ1-2|TRBD1
TGCAGCGTCGATAGGACAGGGAAGCAGGGCTACACCTTC
CSVDRTGKQGYTF
>.|12|TRBV5-1|TRBJ2-7|.
TGCGCCAGCAGCTTCGGGGCCTACGAGCAGTACTTC
CASSFGAYEQYF
>.|16|TRBV25-1|TRBJ1-2|.
TGTGCCAGCAGCGCCCTCGAGGGAGGCAGACCTTATGGCTACACCTTC
CASSALEGGRPYGYTF
>.|17|TRBV5-6|TRBJ1-5|.
TGTGCCAGCAGCTTGCCAGGGGACCGAGATTGCAATCAGCCCCAGCATTTT
CASSLPGDRDCNQPQHF
>.|18|TRBV14|TRBJ2-2|TRBD2
TGTGCCAGCAGCCAAGGGCCTAGCGGGAGCGTTTCAACCGGGGAGCTGTTTTTT
CASSQGPSGSVSTGELFF
>.|12|TRBV5-1|TRBJ1-5|.
TGCGCCCCTGTAGGGGGTAATCAGCCCCAGCATTTT
CAPVGGNQPQHF
>.|14|TRBV27|TRBJ1-4|.
TGTGCCAGCAGTCGGGGCAAGGGATCCGAAAAACTGTTTTTT
CASSRGKGSEKLFF
>.|15|TRBV18|TRBJ1-2|TRBD1
TGTGCCAGCTCACCTTCGGGACAGGGGTACTATGGCTACACCTTC
CASSPSGQGYYGYTF
>.|14|TRBV7-8|TRBJ1-2|.
TGTGCCAGCAGCGCGTCCCCGGGTTCCTATGGCTACACCTTC
CASSASPGSYGYTF
>.|17|TRBV5-1|TRBJ2-7|TRBD1
TGCGCCAGCAGCTTTTCTAGCACCGGGACAGGGGTCTACGAGCAGTACTTC
CASSFSSTGTGVYEQYF
>.|11|TRBV29-1|TRBJ2-1|.
TGCAGCATTAGGGGCTGGAATGAGCAGTTCTTC
CSIRGWNEQFF
>.|15|TRBV15|TRBJ2-2|.
TGTGCCACCAGCAGGAGGAGGGGTAACACCGGGGAGCTGTTTTTT
CATSRRRGNTGELFF
>.|12|TRBV5-1|TRBJ1-4|.
TGCGCCAGCAGCTCCTCTGGACAGAGTCTGTTTTTT
CASSSSGQSLFF
>.|15|TRBV19|TRBJ2-7|TRBD2
TGTGCCAGTAGTATTCGGCTAGCGGAGACCTACGAGCAGTACTTC
CASSIRLAETYEQYF
>.|15|TRBV28|TRBJ2-7|TRBD1
TGTGCCAGCAGTCCTGCCGGGACAGGGGCCTACGAGCAGTACTTC
CASSPAGTGAYEQYF
>.|13|TRBV30|TRBJ2-3|.
TGTGCCTGGATTCAATCTTCTACAGATACGCAGTATTTT
CAWIQSSTDTQYF